This entry concerns a single T cell receptor beta chain. The antigen is undetermined. Reverse transcribing all isolated RNA meant expressed TCRB transcripts were sequenced. Measured with immunoSEQ multiplex PCR; TCRdb has only the in-frame clones, and not every one. Here the sample spans some 44,000 clones, roughly 70% being singletons. This entry comes from a study of beta chain features in type 1 diabetes. Populations isolated by sorting all had purity greater than 95%. Study-level results: The study found that naive, central memory and Treg TCRB repertoires appeared more similar in patients than in healthy donors. The study found moderately but significantly shorter TCRB CDR3s in all four CD4+ subsets of Type 1 diabetes patients. The study found fewer insertions and more deletions at VDJ junctions in type 1 diabetes patients. Equally in patients and controls, PCR might preferentially amplify shorter templates.

The sequencing input was Tregs from blood. The clonotype was recovered from a woman between 18 and 30 years old with type 1 diabetes.

CDR3 in DNA: TGCGCCAGCAGCGCCGGGACAGGGGGGGAAAAACTGTTTTTT. This gives the protein CASSAGTGGEKLFF. The rearrangement uses TRBV5-1 and TRBJ1-4; TRBD1 matches at 11 bases. This CDR3 comprises 14 residues. V lost 4 bases and J lost 8; bases outside the gene matches: 4. Looked up from germline, CDR1 is SGHRS and CDR2 is YFSETQ.